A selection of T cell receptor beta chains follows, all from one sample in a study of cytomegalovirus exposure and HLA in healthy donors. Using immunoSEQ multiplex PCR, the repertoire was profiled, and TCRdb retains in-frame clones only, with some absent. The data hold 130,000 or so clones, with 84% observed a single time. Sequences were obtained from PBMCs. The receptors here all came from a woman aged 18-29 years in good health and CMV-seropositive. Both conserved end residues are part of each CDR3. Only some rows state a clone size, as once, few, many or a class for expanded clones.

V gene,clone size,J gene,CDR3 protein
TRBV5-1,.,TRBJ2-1,CASSPGTGGDEQFF
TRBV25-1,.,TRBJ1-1,CASSENIPTGGVNTEAFF
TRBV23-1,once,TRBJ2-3,CASSHTTGPSTDTQCF
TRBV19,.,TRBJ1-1,CASSILRETEAFF
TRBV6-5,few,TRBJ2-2,CASRKGQGGAGELFF
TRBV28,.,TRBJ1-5,CASSFGRQPQHF
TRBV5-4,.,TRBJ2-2,CASSLKRDTLRGTGELFF
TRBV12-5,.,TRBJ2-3,CASKLRGGAPDTQYF
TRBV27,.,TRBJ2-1,CASSFLGGSPYNEQFF
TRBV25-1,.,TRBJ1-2,CASSEWDSEGYTF
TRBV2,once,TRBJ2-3,CASSDWPDTQYF
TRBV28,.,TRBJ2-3,CASSFHSVAGSSDTQYF
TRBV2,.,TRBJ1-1,CASRRGGSDTEAFF
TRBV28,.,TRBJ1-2,CASSFYYGQGGSGYTF
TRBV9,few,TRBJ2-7,CASSVGAGDAYEQYF
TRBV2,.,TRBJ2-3,CASTQRGGTTDTQYF
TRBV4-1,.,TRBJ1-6,CASSQDPQGSSYNSPLHF
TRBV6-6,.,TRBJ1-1,CASSDRGQTEAFF
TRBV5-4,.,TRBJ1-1,CASSLQGAWDTEAFF
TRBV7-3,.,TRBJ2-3,CASSPAAGAGRDTQYF
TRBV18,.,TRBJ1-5,CASSPLGQSFNQPQHF
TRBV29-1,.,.,CSVLRTGDYYEQYF
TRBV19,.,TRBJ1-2,CASSVREARYGYTF
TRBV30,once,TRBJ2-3,CAWGGGGADTQYF
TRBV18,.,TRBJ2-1,CASSPPGTGKSTEQFF
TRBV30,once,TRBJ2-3,CALNRGQGDTQYF
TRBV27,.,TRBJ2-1,CASSPGQDINNEQFF
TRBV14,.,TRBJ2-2,CASSQETGEGTGELFF